This T cell receptor beta chain stems from a study of B cell selection in AIRE deficiency. Findings and caveats of the study: Shorter CDR3s marked shared Treg sequences, biased toward few non-templated insertions. TCRbeta-only data showed 36.6% of shared healthy Treg sequences in healthy Tconv. AIRE-deficient Tconv and Treg repertoires matched healthy donors in TCRBV, CDR3 length, diversity.

Regulatory T cells were sorted as CD4+CD25hiCD127low/negative. Per the original methods: Treg pools: 50,000 to 70,000 distinct patient, approximately 92,000 donor TCRbeta sequences. Produced via immunoSEQ multiplex PCR; TCRdb's table is partial and in-frame only. Clone size and V and J calls were adopted from that table, with D and trimming inferred from the DNA. The sample holds 28,000 or so clones; approximately 92% are singletons and the top ten take about 1.1%. With regard to this clone: The antigen remains unidentified.

The sequence was collected from a human donor in good health. Sequencing used CD4+CD25+ Tregs sorted from PBMCs.

CDR3 sequence reads: CSVEWSKNIQYF. The CDR3 DNA reads as TGCAGCGTTGAATGGTCCAAAAACATTCAGTACTTC. The chain uses TRBV29-1 and TRBJ2-4; D not resolved. V was cut by 2 bases and J by 2 bases, with 4 bases left in between. This CDR3 has 12 residues. The germline V gene has CDR1 SQVTM and CDR2 ANQGSEA.